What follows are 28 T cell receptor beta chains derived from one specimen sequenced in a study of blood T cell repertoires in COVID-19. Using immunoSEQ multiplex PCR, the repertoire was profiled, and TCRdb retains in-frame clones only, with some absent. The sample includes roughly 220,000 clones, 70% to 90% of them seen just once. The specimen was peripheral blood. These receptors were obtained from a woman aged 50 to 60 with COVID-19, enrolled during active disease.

The CDR3 region has the DNA TGTGCCAGCAGCTTCGTCCGGCAGGGCAGCGAGCAGTACTTC. It codes for CASSFVRQGSEQYF. This sequence joins TRBV7-9 and TRBJ2-7, with a tentative D call TRBD1 (5 bases). This CDR3 is built from 14 residues. Germline assignment: CDR1 SEHNR and CDR2 FQNEAQ (reference sequence). V was trimmed by 3 bases and J by 6 bases, leaving 15 bases between them.

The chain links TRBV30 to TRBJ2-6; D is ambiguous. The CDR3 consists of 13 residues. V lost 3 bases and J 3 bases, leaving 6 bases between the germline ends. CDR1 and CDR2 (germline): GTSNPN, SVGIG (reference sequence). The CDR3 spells CAWRQIGANVLTF. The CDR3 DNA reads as TGTGCCTGGAGACAGATTGGGGCCAACGTCCTGACTTTC.

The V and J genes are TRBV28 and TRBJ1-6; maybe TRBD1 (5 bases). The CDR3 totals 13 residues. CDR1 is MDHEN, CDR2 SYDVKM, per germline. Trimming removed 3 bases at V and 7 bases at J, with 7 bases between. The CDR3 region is CASSFSGNSPLHF. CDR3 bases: TGTGCCAGCAGTTTTTCAGGGAATTCACCCCTCCACTTT.

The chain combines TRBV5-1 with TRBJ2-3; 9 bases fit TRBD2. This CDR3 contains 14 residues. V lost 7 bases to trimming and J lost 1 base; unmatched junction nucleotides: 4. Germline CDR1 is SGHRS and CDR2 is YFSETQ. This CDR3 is CASGRGGRTDTQYF. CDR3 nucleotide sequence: TGCGCCAGCGGGCGGGGGGGTCGCACAGATACGCAGTATTTT.

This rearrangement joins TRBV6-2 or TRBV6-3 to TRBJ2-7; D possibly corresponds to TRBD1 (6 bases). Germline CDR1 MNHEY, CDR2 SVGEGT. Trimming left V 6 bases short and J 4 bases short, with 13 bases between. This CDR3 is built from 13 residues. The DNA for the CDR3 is TGTGCCAGCAGCACGGACAGTCCATACGAGCAGTACTTC. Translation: CASSTDSPYEQYF.

CDR3 sequence: CASRVDRLNTEAFF. The CDR3 nucleotides are TGTGCCAGCAGGGTAGACAGGCTGAACACTGAAGCTTTCTTT. The chain joins TRBV6-4 to TRBJ1-1, with a tentative D call TRBD1 (6 bases). Trimming shortened V by 6 bases and J by 0 bases, and 11 bases separated the two germline ends. The CDR3 loop spans 14 amino acids. The V gene's germline CDR1 is MRHNA and CDR2 SNTAGT.

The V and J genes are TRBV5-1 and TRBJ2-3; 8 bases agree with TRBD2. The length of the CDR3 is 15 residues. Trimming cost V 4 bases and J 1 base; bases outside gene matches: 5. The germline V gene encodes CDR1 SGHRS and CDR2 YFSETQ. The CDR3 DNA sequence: TGCGCCAGCAGCCCGGGGGGGGTTGGCACAGATACGCAGTATTTT. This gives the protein CASSPGGVGTDTQYF.

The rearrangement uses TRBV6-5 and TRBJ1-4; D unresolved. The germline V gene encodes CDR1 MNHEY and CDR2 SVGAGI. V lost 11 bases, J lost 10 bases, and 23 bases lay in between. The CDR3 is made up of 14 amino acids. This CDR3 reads CAGGTGSTMRKLFF. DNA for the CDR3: TGTGCCGGCGGAACCGGGTCCACTATGCGAAAACTGTTTTTT.

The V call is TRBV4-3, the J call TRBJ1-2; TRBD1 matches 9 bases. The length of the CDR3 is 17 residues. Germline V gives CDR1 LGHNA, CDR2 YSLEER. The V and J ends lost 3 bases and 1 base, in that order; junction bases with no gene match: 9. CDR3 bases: TGCGCCAGCAGCCAGGGGACCGGGACAGGGATTAACTATGGCTACACCTTC. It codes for CASSQGTGTGINYGYTF.

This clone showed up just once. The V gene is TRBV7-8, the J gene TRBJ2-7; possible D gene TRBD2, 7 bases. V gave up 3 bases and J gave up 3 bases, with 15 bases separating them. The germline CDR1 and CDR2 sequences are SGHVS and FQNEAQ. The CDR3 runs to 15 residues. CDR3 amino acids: CASSFGGGLGYEQYV. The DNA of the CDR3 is TGTGCCAGCAGCTTTGGGGGGGGCCTGGGCTACGAGCAGTACGTC.

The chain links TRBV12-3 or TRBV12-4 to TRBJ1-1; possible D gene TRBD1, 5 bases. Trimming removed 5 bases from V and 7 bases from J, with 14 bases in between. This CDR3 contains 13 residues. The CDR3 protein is CASSVGLSYEAFF. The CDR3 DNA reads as TGTGCCAGCAGTGTGGGGCTGTCGTATGAAGCTTTCTTT.

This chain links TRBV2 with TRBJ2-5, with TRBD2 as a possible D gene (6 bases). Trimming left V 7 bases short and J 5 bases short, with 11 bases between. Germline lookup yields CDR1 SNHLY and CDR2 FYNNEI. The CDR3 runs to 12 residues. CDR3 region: CASTRLVETQYF. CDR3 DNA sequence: TGTGCCAGCACCAGACTAGTGGAGACCCAGTACTTC.

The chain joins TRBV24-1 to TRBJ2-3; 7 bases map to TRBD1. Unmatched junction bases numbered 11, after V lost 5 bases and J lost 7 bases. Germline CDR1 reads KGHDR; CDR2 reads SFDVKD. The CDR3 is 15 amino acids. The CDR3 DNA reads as TGTGCCACCAGTGGAACCAGACAGGGACGGTATACGCAGTATTTT. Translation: CATSGTRQGRYTQYF.

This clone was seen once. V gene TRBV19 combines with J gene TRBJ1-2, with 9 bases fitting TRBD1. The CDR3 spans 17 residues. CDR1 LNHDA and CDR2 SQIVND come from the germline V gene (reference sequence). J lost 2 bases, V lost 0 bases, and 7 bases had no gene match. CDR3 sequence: CASSIDLTGGANYGYTF. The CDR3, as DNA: TGTGCCAGTAGTATAGACCTGACAGGGGGAGCGAACTATGGCTACACCTTC.

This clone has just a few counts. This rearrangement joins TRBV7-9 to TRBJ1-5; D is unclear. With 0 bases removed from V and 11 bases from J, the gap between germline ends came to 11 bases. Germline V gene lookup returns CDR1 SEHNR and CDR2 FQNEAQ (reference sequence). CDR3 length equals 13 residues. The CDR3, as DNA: TGTGCCAGCAGCTTAGCAACACCCGGGGCCCAGCATTTT. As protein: CASSLATPGAQHF.

DNA of the CDR3: TGTGCCAGCAGCCAAGATGCAGGGGGGAACACTGAAGCTTTCTTT. This encodes CASSQDAGGNTEAFF. This chain links TRBV3-1 (or the pseudogene TRBV3-2) with TRBJ1-1, with TRBD1 identical over 7 bases. The CDR3 has 15 residues. From germline, CDR1 is LGHDT and CDR2 YNNKEL (reference sequence). V was clipped by 0 bases and J by 1 base; unmatched bases: 2.

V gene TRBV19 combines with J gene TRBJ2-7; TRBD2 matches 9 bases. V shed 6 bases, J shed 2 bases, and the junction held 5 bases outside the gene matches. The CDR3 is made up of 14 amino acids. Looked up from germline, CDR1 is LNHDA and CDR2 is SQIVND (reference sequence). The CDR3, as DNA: TGTGCCAGTAGGTTGACTAGCGGAGCCTACGAGCAGTACGTC. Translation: CASRLTSGAYEQYV.

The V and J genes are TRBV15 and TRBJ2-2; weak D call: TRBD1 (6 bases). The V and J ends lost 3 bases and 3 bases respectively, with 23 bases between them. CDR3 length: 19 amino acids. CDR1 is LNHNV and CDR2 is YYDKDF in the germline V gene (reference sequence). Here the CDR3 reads CATSSPGHGPLIHTGELFF. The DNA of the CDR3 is TGTGCCACCAGCAGTCCGGGACACGGACCACTAATTCACACCGGGGAGCTGTTTTTT.

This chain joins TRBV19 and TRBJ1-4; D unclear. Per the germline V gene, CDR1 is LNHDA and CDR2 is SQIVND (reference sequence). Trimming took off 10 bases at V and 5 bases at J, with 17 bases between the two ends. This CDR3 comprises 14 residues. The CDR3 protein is CAIRKGVPNEKLFF. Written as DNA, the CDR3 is TGTGCCATTCGGAAGGGAGTTCCGAATGAAAAACTGTTTTTT.

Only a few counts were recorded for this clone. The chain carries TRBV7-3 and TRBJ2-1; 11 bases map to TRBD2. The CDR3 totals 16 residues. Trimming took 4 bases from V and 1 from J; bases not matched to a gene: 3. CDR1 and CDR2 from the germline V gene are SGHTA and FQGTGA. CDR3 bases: TGTGCCAGCAGCTGGGGGACTAGCGGATCCTACAATGAGCAGTTCTTC. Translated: CASSWGTSGSYNEQFF.

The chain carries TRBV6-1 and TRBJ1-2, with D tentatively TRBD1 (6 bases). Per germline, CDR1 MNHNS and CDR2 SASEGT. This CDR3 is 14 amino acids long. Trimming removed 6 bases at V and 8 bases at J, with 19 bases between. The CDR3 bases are TGTGCCAGCAGCCGTTTACAGGGAGAAGGGGGCTACACCTTC. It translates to CASSRLQGEGGYTF.

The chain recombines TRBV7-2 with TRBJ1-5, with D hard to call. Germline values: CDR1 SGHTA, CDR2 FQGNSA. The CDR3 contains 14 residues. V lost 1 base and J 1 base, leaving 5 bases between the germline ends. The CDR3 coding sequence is TGTGCCAGCAGCTTAGGGCAGAGCAATCAGCCCCAGCATTTT. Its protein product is CASSLGQSNQPQHF.

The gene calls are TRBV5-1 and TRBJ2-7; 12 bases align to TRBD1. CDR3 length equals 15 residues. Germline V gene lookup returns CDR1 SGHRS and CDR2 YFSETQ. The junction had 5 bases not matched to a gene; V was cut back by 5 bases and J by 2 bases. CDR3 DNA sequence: TGCGCCAGCAGTCCAGGGACAGGGGGCACCTACGAGCAGTACTTC. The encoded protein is CASSPGTGGTYEQYF.

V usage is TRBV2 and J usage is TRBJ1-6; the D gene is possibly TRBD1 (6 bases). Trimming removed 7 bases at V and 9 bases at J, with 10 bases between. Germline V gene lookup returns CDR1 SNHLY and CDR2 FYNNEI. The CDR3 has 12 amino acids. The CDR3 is CASTGASSPLHF. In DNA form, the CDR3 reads TGTGCCAGCACAGGGGCAAGTTCACCCCTCCACTTT.

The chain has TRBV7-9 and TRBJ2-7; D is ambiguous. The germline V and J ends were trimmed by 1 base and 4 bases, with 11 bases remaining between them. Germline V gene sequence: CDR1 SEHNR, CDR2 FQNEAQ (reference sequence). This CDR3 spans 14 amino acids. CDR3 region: CASSLGAPVYEQYF. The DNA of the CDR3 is TGTGCCAGCAGCTTAGGGGCCCCAGTATACGAGCAGTACTTC. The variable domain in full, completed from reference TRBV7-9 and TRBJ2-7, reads DTGVSQNPRHKITKRGQNVTFRCDPISEHNRLYWYRQTLGQGPEFLTYFQNEAQLEKSRLLSDRFSAERPKGSFSTLEIQRTEQGDSAMYLCASSLGAPVYEQYFGPGTRLTVT.

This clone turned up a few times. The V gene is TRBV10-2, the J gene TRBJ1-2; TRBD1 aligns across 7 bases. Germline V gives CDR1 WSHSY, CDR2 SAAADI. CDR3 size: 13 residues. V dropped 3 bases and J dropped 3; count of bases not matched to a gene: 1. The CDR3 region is CASSDRGDYGYTF. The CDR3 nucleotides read TGCGCCAGCAGTGACAGGGGGGACTATGGCTACACCTTC.

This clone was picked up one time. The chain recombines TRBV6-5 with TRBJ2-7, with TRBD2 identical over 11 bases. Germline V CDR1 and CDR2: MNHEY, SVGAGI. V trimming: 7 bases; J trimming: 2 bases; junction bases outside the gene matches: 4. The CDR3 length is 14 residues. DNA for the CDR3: TGTGCCAGCATTGCGGGACTAGCGGCCTACGAGCAGTACTTC. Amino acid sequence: CASIAGLAAYEQYF.

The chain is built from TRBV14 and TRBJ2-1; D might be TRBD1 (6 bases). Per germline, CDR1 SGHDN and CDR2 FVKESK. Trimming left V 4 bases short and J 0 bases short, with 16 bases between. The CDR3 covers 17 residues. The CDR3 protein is CASSRQGWGPSYNEQFF. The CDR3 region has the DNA TGTGCCAGCAGCCGCCAAGGGTGGGGGCCCTCCTACAATGAGCAGTTCTTC. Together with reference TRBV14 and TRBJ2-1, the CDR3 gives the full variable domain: EAGVTQFPSHSVIEKGQTVTLRCDPISGHDNLYWYRRVMGKEIKFLLHFVKESKQDESGMPNNRFLAERTGGTYSTLKVQPAELEDSGVYFCASSRQGWGPSYNEQFFGPGTRLTVL.